The source of this TCR beta chain is a study of Graves' ophthalmopathy and Graves' hyperthyroidism. General study points: The authors also found most expanded thyroid clonotypes above 0.001 frequency in blood.

Germline trimming cut 6 bases from V and 2 bases from J; bases unmatched to any gene: 7. The germline gives CDR1 DFQATT, CDR2 SNEGSKA (reference sequence). The CDR3 sequence is 13 residues long. In this cohort, patients with other autoimmune diseases, uncontrolled infections, pregnancy or lactation were excluded. PBMCs were density-gradient isolated from roughly 10 ml fresh blood. The authors amplified TCR beta CDR3 regions, and they did so from RNA transcripts for repertoire sequencing. The first-round RT-PCR employed HTBI primers together with the Qiagen OneStep RT-PCR kit. A multiplex PCR was then performed as the second round. MiXCR, run by TCRdb on the multiplex PCR reads, gives a single entry per CDR3 protein. This table holds hundreds of thousands of distinct CDR3 sequences, 20% to 25% found once. This clonotype was seen ten or more times. Its antigen is unidentified.

The chain couples TRBV20-1 to TRBJ2-7; 7 bases agree with TRBD1. This TCR was recovered from a woman between 18 and 30 years old with stable Graves' hyperthyroidism. Material: peripheral blood. CDR3 residues: CSASGQDPYEQYF. Written as DNA, the CDR3 is TGCAGTGCCAGCGGACAGGACCCCTACGAGCAGTACTTC.